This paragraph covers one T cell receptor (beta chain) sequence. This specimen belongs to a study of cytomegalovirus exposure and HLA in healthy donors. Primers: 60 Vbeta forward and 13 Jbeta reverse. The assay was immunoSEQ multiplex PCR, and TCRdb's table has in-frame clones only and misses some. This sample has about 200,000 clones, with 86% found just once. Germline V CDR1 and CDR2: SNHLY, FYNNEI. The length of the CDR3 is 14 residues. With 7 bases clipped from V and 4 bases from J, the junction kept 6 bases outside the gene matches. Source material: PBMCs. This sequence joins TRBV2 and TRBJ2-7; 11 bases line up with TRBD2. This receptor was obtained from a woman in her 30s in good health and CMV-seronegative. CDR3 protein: CASMSLAGGYEQYF. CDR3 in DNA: TGTGCCAGCATGTCCCTAGCGGGAGGATACGAGCAGTACTTC.